Listed below are T cell receptor beta chains from one sample, sequenced in a study of T cell responses to AZD1222 COVID-19 vaccine. Using immunoSEQ multiplex PCR, the repertoire was profiled, and TCRdb retains in-frame clones only, with some absent. The sample lists approximately 90,000 clones; over 75% were seen once. The specimen comprised peripheral blood, sampled on day 0 of AZD1222 vaccination. The receptors shown here come from an adult in good health. CDR3s include the opening cysteine and the closing phenylalanine or tryptophan. The D gene is left open where the match is weak. Rows may omit the clone size; those that give it use once, few, many or a size class.

D gene	V gene	clone size	J gene	CDR3 DNA	CDR3 protein
TRBD2	TRBV11-2	.	TRBJ2-3	TGTGCCAGCAGCTTAGTGGTAGCGGGTTCCGATACGCAGTATTTT	CASSLVVAGSDTQYF
.	TRBV3-1/TRBV3-2	.	TRBJ2-1	TGTGCCAGCAGCCAACTCGGACATTTATTCTTC	CASSQLGHLFF
TRBD2	TRBV24-1	.	TRBJ2-5	TGTGCCACCGGATGGCTAGCGGGGAACCAAGAGACCCAGTACTTC	CATGWLAGNQETQYF
TRBD1	TRBV6-5	once	TRBJ2-7	TGTGCCAGCGGGACAGGGGGCGACGAGCAGTACTTC	CASGTGGDEQYF
.	TRBV18	.	TRBJ1-2	TGTGCCAGCTCACAGGGCGCTAACTATGGCTACACCTTC	CASSQGANYGYTF
.	TRBV7-8	.	TRBJ2-7	TGTGCCACCAAAACCGGGACGTCCTACGAGCAGTACTTC	CATKTGTSYEQYF
.	TRBV20-1	.	TRBJ2-5	TGCAGTCAACTCCTATGGGAGACCCAGTACTTC	CSQLLWETQYF
.	TRBV5-8	.	TRBJ1-3	TGTGCCAGCAGCTTGGAGGGAACCTCTGGAAACACCATATATTTT	CASSLEGTSGNTIYF
.	TRBV24-1	.	TRBJ2-7	TGTGCCACCAGTGAGGACAGTTCCTACGAGCAGTACTTC	CATSEDSSYEQYF
.	TRBV5-5	.	TRBJ1-3	TGTGCCAGCAGCTACAGGGATTTCTCTGGAAACACCATATATTTT	CASSYRDFSGNTIYF
.	TRBV7-8	.	TRBJ1-1	TGTGCCAGCAGCTACCCCTTAGACAGATTGAACACTGAAGCTTTCTTT	CASSYPLDRLNTEAFF
.	TRBV19	.	TRBJ1-6	TGTGCCAGTAGTATAGCAGATTCACCCCTCCACTTT	CASSIADSPLHF
.	TRBV10-3	few	TRBJ1-1	TGTGCCATCAGGTGGACGGAGAACACTGAAGCTTTCTTT	CAIRWTENTEAFF
.	TRBV10-3	.	TRBJ1-6	TGTGCCATCAGCCAGGGGCCCATTAATTCACCCCTCCACTTT	CAISQGPINSPLHF
.	TRBV7-6	.	TRBJ1-5	TGTGCCAGCAGCTTAGGAGAGGGAGGCCCCGAACAAAGCAATCAGCCCCAGCATTTT	CASSLGEGGPEQSNQPQHF
.	TRBV28	.	TRBJ1-5	TGTGCCAGCAGTTTTTACACATCGAGCAATCAGCCCCAGCATTTT	CASSFYTSSNQPQHF
.	TRBV7-6	.	TRBJ2-6	TGTGCCAGCAGCCCGTACCCGCGGAGCCCCTACTCTGGGGCCAACGTCCTGACTTTC	CASSPYPRSPYSGANVLTF
.	TRBV5-1	.	TRBJ1-3	TGCGCCAGCAGCTTCTTCTCCCCAAGTGGAAACACCATATATTTT	CASSFFSPSGNTIYF